There are a few counts of the clone carrying this T cell receptor beta chain. As yet, its antigen is unknown. TCRdb ran MiXCR on the RT-PCR reads and lists one entry per CDR3 protein. The sample yields 650,000 to 850,000 distinct CDR3 sequences, approximately 15% seen once. The data belong to a study of response to subunit inactivated influenza vaccine. Points from the study as a whole: The study's authors posited that every seasonal influenza vaccination enlists few new T cells.

The CDR3 loop spans 15 amino acids. The germline V and J ends were trimmed by 0 bases and 0 bases, with 10 bases remaining between them. Germline V gene data show CDR1 as SGHRS and CDR2 as YFSETQ. The V gene is TRBV5-1, the J gene TRBJ2-7; no definite D call. The sample here was PBMCs from blood, taken approximately 15 days before vaccination. The clonotype was recovered from a man aged 45-65 years who received an inactivated influenza vaccine. CDR3 amino acids: CASSLEGRSSYEQYF. The CDR3 DNA sequence: TGCGCCAGCAGCTTGGAGGGCAGAAGCTCCTACGAGCAGTACTTC. The whole variable domain, filled in from reference TRBV5-1 and TRBJ2-7, reads KAGVTQTPRYLIKTRGQQVTLSCSPISGHRSVSWYQQTPGQGLQFLFEYFSETQRNKGNFPGRFSGRQFSNSRSEMNVSTLELGDSALYLCASSLEGRSSYEQYFGPGTRLTVT.